Below, 22 T cell receptor beta chains from the same sample are listed, as sequenced in a study of cytomegalovirus exposure and HLA in healthy donors. Use of 60 Vbeta and 13 Jbeta primers characterized the PCR. Repertoires were generated with immunoSEQ multiplex PCR, while TCRdb's copy carries only in-frame clones and drops some. There are more than 95,000 clones in the sample; over 75% occur only once, and around 6.1% lies in the top ten. The specimen was PBMCs. The origin of the receptors is a man between 60 and 75 years old in good health and CMV-seropositive.

A few counts support this clone. This chain links TRBV7-9 with TRBJ2-7; TRBD1 aligns across 10 bases. This CDR3 spans 14 amino acids. After removal of 5 bases from V and 7 bases from J, the junction contained 8 bases not matched to a gene. Germline-derived CDR1 and CDR2 are SEHNR and FQNEAQ (reference sequence). The chain's CDR3 is CASSISRDRGEQYF. In nucleotides, the CDR3 is TGTGCCAGCAGCATCTCCCGGGACAGGGGAGAGCAGTACTTC. Full variable domain (rest looked up from reference TRBV7-9 and TRBJ2-7): DTGVSQNPRHKITKRGQNVTFRCDPISEHNRLYWYRQTLGQGPEFLTYFQNEAQLEKSRLLSDRFSAERPKGSFSTLEIQRTEQGDSAMYLCASSISRDRGEQYFGPGTRLTVT.

The gene calls are TRBV6-5 and TRBJ2-7; 10 bases are shared with TRBD1. Unmatched junction bases numbered 7, after V lost 5 bases and J lost 6 bases. The germline V gene has CDR1 MNHEY and CDR2 SVGAGI. The CDR3 has 14 residues. The CDR3 region has the DNA TGTGCCAGCAGTACCCGGGACAGGGGAGGCGAGCAGTACTTC. Translated, it gives CASSTRDRGGEQYF.

The rearrangement uses TRBV6-1 and TRBJ2-7, with D maybe TRBD1 (6 bases). There are 15 residues in the CDR3. Germline CDR1 and CDR2: MNHNS and SASEGT. V lost 2 bases and J 0 bases, leaving 11 bases between the germline ends. The CDR3 bases are TGTGCCAGCAGTGAAATCAGGGGTGGCTCCTACGAGCAGTACTTC. This sequence encodes CASSEIRGGSYEQYF.

The J gene is TRBJ1-2, the V gene TRBV6-5; 8 bases map to TRBD1. The CDR3 totals 14 residues. V dropped 7 bases and J dropped 2; count of bases not matched to a gene: 6. CDR1 is MNHEY and CDR2 is SVGAGI in the germline V gene. CDR3 in DNA: TGTGCCAGCATGACTCGGACAGGGAACTATGGCTACACCTTC. The encoded protein is CASMTRTGNYGYTF.

The chain employs TRBV5-5 and TRBJ2-1, with 9 bases matching TRBD2. This CDR3 spans 17 amino acids. V lost 2 bases, J lost 1 base, and 7 bases stayed unmatched. In germline, CDR1 is SGHKS, CDR2 YYEKEE (reference sequence). The CDR3 DNA sequence: TGTGCCAGCAGCTTCCTCACTACTAGCGGGTCCTACAATGAGCAGTTCTTC. Translation: CASSFLTTSGSYNEQFF. Full variable domain (missing parts from reference TRBV5-5 and TRBJ2-1): DAGVTQSPTHLIKTRGQQVTLRCSPISGHKSVSWYQQVLGQGPQFIFQYYEKEERGRGNFPDRFSARQFPNYSSELNVNALLLGDSALYLCASSFLTTSGSYNEQFFGPGTRLTVL.

The J gene is TRBJ1-6, the V gene TRBV7-2; TRBD1 agrees at 8 bases. The CDR3 covers 16 residues. The V segment lost 4 bases and the J segment 6 bases; nucleotides outside the gene matches: 8. Germline-derived CDR1 and CDR2 are SGHTA and FQGNSA. CDR3 nucleotide sequence: TGTGCCAGCAGCTCTCAGGGGGCGCTCGGTAATTCACCCCTCCACTTT. This encodes CASSSQGALGNSPLHF.

V is TRBV4-1 and J is TRBJ2-7; 13 bases are a match to TRBD2. Losses at the gene ends were 4 bases for V and 7 bases for J; bases not matched to a gene: 16. Per germline, CDR1 MGHRA and CDR2 YSYEKL. This CDR3 contains 18 residues. The CDR3 DNA is TGCGCCAGCAGCCCAGCCCTTCAACGACTAGCGGGGGGAAATGAGCAGTACTTC. Translating gives CASSPALQRLAGGNEQYF.

This chain connects TRBV5-8 to TRBJ1-6; D unresolved. This CDR3 spans 17 amino acids. V dropped 4 bases and J dropped 0 bases, with 14 bases sitting between them. Germline V gene sequence: CDR1 SGHTS, CDR2 YDEGEE. This CDR3 reads CASSPTLGSSYNSPLHF. The CDR3 coding sequence is TGTGCCAGCAGCCCAACCCTGGGGAGCTCCTATAATTCACCCCTCCACTTT.

The chain has TRBV19 and TRBJ2-2; D perhaps matches TRBD1 (6 bases). This CDR3 has 16 residues. The ends were cut back, 1 base at V and 5 bases at J, with 14 bases in the middle. Germline CDR1 and CDR2: LNHDA and SQIVND (reference sequence). CDR3 protein: CASSIGTVRSTGELFF. The CDR3 DNA reads as TGTGCCAGTAGTATAGGGACAGTACGGAGTACCGGGGAGCTGTTTTTT.

The chain is built from TRBV7-9 and TRBJ2-6; D is unresolved. V was clipped by 5 bases and J by 0 bases, with 11 bases between them. The CDR3 length is 16 residues. Germline CDR1 and CDR2: SEHNR and FQNEAQ (reference sequence). Here the CDR3 reads CASSRLSFSGANVLTF. CDR3 DNA: TGTGCCAGCAGCCGGCTTAGCTTCTCTGGGGCCAACGTCCTGACTTTC.

The chain is built from TRBV28 and TRBJ2-7, with a weak D call TRBD2 (6 bases). V shed 6 bases and J shed 4 bases, with 16 bases lying between them. The CDR3 extends over 14 amino acids. CDR1 and CDR2 from the germline V gene are MDHEN and SYDVKM. The CDR3 sequence: CASRVGTDLYEQYF. CDR3 DNA: TGTGCCAGCAGGGTAGGGACTGACCTTTACGAGCAGTACTTC.

The chain joins TRBV9 to TRBJ2-2, with 9 nucleotides matching TRBD2. The CDR3 sequence is 17 residues long. Per germline, CDR1 SGDLS and CDR2 YYNGEE. Losses at the gene ends were 0 bases for V and 1 base for J; bases not matched to a gene: 4. The CDR3 DNA is TGTGCCAGCAGCGTAGTAGGCGGGGGGGGGAACACCGGGGAGCTGTTTTTT. Amino acid sequence: CASSVVGGGGNTGELFF. Using reference TRBV9 and TRBJ2-2 for the parts outside the CDR3, the full variable domain is DSGVTQTPKHLITATGQRVTLRCSPRSGDLSVYWYQQSLDQGLQFLIQYYNGEERAKGNILERFSAQQFPDLHSELNLSSLELGDSALYFCASSVVGGGGNTGELFFGEGSRLTVL.

For this clone: The germline gene is not matched at one end of the junction; a read error may be the cause. The chain joins TRBV28 to TRBJ1-5; D ambiguous. CDR1 is MDHEN and CDR2 is SYDVKM in the germline V gene. The CDR3 covers 18 residues. For the CDR3, the DNA is TGTACCAGCAGTTTAACCGGGCGTGAGGAGGAGAGCAATCAGCCCCAGCATTTT. Translating it yields CTSSLTGREEESNQPQHF. Full variable domain (outside the CDR3, taken from reference TRBV28 and TRBJ1-5): DVKVTQSSRYLVKRTGEKVFLECVQDMDHENMFWYRQDPGLGLRLIYFSYDVKMKEKGDIPEGYSVSREKKERFSLILESASTNQTSMYLCTSSLTGREEESNQPQHFGDGTRLSIL.

The rearrangement links TRBV18 to TRBJ1-1; the D is unclear. The germline gives CDR1 KGHSH, CDR2 LQKENI. The CDR3 is made up of 15 amino acids. Trimming took off 3 bases at V and 2 bases at J, with 13 bases between the two ends. For the CDR3, the DNA is TGTGCCAGCTCACCTAGGACTGTCAAAAACACTGAAGCTTTCTTT. Translated: CASSPRTVKNTEAFF.

The V call is TRBV19, the J call TRBJ1-3; D is perhaps TRBD1 (6 bases). Germline V gives CDR1 LNHDA, CDR2 SQIVND (reference sequence). The CDR3 contains 15 residues. Trimming removed 6 bases at V and 3 bases at J, with 15 bases between. The CDR3 DNA follows: TGTGCCAGTAGGATTGCCTCAGGGGTTGGAAACACCATATATTTT. This sequence encodes CASRIASGVGNTIYF.

The chain is built from TRBV19 and TRBJ2-7, with D possibly being TRBD2 (6 bases). CDR3 length: 15 amino acids. Germline V CDR1 and CDR2: LNHDA, SQIVND (reference sequence). The V end was cut by 4 bases, the J end by 7 bases, with 20 bases between. The CDR3 DNA reads TGTGCCAGTAGTAGGGACTCCTCAGGCGTGGGGGAGCAGTACTTC. This encodes CASSRDSSGVGEQYF.

This clone occurred many times. This chain joins TRBV19 and TRBJ2-7, with TRBD2 matching over 8 bases. V lost 0 bases and J lost 2; bases outside the gene matches: 3. CDR1 and CDR2 (germline): LNHDA, SQIVND (reference sequence). The CDR3 is 15 residues long. For the CDR3, the DNA is TGTGCCAGTAGTATAGAGGGCGGGGGGCCCTACGAGCAGTACTTC. It codes for CASSIEGGGPYEQYF.

V usage is TRBV29-1 and J usage is TRBJ2-7; unclear D gene. The CDR3 sequence is 12 residues long. V was shortened by 4 bases and J by 2 bases, with 9 bases between the two germline ends. Germline assignment: CDR1 SQVTM and CDR2 ANQGSEA. The CDR3 sequence is CSVGSQTYEQYF. As DNA, the CDR3 is TGCAGCGTTGGGAGTCAGACCTACGAGCAGTACTTC.

The rearrangement uses TRBV11-3 and TRBJ2-7, with 7 bases fitting TRBD1. CDR3 length equals 12 residues. CDR1 and CDR2 from the germline V gene are SGHNT and YENEEA. V lost 5 bases to trimming and J lost 5 bases; unmatched junction nucleotides: 3. The CDR3 DNA is TGTGCCAGCAGCACAGACAGGGACGAGCAGTACTTC. Its translation: CASSTDRDEQYF. Looking up the rest from reference TRBV11-3 and TRBJ2-7 gives the full variable domain: EAGVVQSPRYKIIEKKQPVAFWCNPISGHNTLYWYLQNLGQGPELLIRYENEEAVDDSQLPKDRFSAERLKGVDSTLKIQPAELGDSAVYLCASSTDRDEQYFGPGTRLTVT.

The chain uses TRBV19 and TRBJ1-1; possible D gene TRBD1, 6 bases. The V end was cut by 3 bases, the J end by 5 bases, with 13 bases between. CDR1 LNHDA and CDR2 SQIVND come from the germline V gene (reference sequence). This CDR3 is 14 amino acids long. The CDR3 bases are TGTGCCAGTAGTATCTTTCAGGGGAATACTGAAGCTTTCTTT. Encoded protein: CASSIFQGNTEAFF.

The rearrangement links TRBV9 to TRBJ1-3; D is unresolved. The CDR3 loop spans 16 amino acids. Trimming removed 4 bases from V and 2 bases from J, with 16 bases in between. The germline V gene has CDR1 SGDLS and CDR2 YYNGEE. In DNA, the CDR3 is TGTGCCAGCAGCCCCCAGAGGTCCGGCGCTGGAAACACCATATATTTT. Translated: CASSPQRSGAGNTIYF.

This rearrangement joins TRBV5-1 to TRBJ1-6, with 8 nucleotides matching TRBD1. The CDR3 extends over 15 amino acids. J lost 9 bases, V lost 3 bases, and 8 bases had no gene match. Germline-derived CDR1 and CDR2 are SGHRS and YFSETQ. CDR3 amino acids: CASSYRTGQSSPLHF. The CDR3 nucleotides read TGCGCCAGCAGCTATAGGACAGGGCAGAGTTCACCCCTCCACTTT.